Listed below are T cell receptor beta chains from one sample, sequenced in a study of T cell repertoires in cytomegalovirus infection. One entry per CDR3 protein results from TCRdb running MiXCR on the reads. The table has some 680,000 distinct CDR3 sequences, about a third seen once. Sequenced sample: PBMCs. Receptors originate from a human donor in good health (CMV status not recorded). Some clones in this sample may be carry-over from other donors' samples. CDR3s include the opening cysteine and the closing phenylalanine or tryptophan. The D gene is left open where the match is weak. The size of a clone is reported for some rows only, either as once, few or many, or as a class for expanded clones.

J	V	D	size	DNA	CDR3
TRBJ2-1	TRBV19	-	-	TGTGCCAGTAGTATATCCCTCGCGCGGTACAATGAGCAGTTCTTC	CASSISLARYNEQFF
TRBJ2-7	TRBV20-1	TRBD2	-	TGCAGTGCTAGAGGCCGGGGGGGATATGGGCAGTACTTC	CSARGRGGYGQYF
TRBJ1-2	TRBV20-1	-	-	TGCAGTGCTAGAGGGGCGGGAGGCGGCTACACCTTC	CSARGAGGGYTF
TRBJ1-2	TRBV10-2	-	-	TGCGCCAGCAGTGCGGGGAGGCCCGGCCATGGCTACACCTTC	CASSAGRPGHGYTF
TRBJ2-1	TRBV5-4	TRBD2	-	TGTGCCAGCAGCTTGTCCGGGACTAGGCACTACAATGAGCAGTTCTTC	CASSLSGTRHYNEQFF
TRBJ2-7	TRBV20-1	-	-	TGCAGTGCTAGCGGGACACCCTCCTACGAGCAGTACTTC	CSASGTPSYEQYF
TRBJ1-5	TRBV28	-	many	TGTGCCAGCAGAGGGGAGTATAGCAATCAGCCCCAGCATTTT	CASRGEYSNQPQHF
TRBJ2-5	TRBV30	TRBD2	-	TGTGCCTGGAGTTGGCTAGCGGGGGACCAAGAGACCCAGTACTTC	CAWSWLAGDQETQYF
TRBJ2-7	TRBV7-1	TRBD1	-	TGTGCCAGCAGCGGAGAGGGACAGCCCTACGAGCAGTACTTC	CASSGEGQPYEQYF
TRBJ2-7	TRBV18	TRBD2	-	TGTGCCAGCTCACCCCCCGGGCTAGCGGGAGGGAACGAGCAGTACTTC	CASSPPGLAGGNEQYF
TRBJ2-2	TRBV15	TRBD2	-	TGTGCCACCAGCAGAGGCGGGAGCGCGAACACCGGGGAGCTGTTTTTT	CATSRGGSANTGELFF
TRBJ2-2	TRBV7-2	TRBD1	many	TGTGCCAGCAGCTTGAGGCGCGGGACAGGGGGCGCCAGGATGACCGGGGAGCTGTTTTTT	CASSLRRGTGGARMTGELFF
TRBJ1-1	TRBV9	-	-	TGTGCCAGCAGCGCCTATGAGGGCGACGGAGCTTTCTTT	CASSAYEGDGAFF
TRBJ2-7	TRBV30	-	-	TGTGCCTGGAGGTCGCTGGGGTTATCCTACGAGCAGTACTTC	CAWRSLGLSYEQYF
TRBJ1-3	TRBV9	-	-	TGTGCCAGCAGCGTAGGGGGACAACGCTCTGGAAACACCATATATTTT	CASSVGGQRSGNTIYF
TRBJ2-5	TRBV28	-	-	TGTGCCAGCAGTTTCTCGGTCGGAAAAGAGACCCAGTACTTC	CASSFSVGKETQYF
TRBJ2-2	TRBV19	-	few	TGTGCCAGTAGGTCTCCGGGGGATGGCGGGGAGCTGTTTTTT	CASRSPGDGGELFF
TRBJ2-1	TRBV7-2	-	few	TGTGCCAGCAGCTTATTCCTGGCACAGGGGCAGTTCTTC	CASSLFLAQGQFF
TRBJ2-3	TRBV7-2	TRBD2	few	TGTGCCAGCAGCTTTAGCGCGGGGGGGTCGGTAGATACGCAGTATTTT	CASSFSAGGSVDTQYF
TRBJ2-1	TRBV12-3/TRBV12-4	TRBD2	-	TGTGCCAGTTCCCGCCGTACTAGCGGGGAGTACAATGAGCAGTTCTTC	CASSRRTSGEYNEQFF
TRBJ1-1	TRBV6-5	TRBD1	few	TGTGCCAGCAGTTACGCGGCAGGGGGAGACACTGAAGCTTTCTTT	CASSYAAGGDTEAFF
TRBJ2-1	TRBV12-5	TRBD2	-	TGTGCTAGTGGTCTAGCGGGAGGCCGGAATGAGCAGTTATTC	CASGLAGGRNEQLF
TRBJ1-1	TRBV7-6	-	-	TGTGCCAGCAGCTTATCAGGGGTCCACACTGAAGCTTTCTTT	CASSLSGVHTEAFF
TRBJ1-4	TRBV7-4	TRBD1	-	TGTGCCAGCAGTCGGACAGGGCGGTCTAATGAAAAACTGTTTTTT	CASSRTGRSNEKLFF
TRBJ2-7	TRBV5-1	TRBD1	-	TGCGCCAGCAGCCCGGAAAGATCCGGGACAGGGGATCCCTACGAGCAGTACTTC	CASSPERSGTGDPYEQYF
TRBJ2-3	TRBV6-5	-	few	TGTGCCAGCAGTTACTACGGGGGAGAGGGCACAGATACGCAGTATTTT	CASSYYGGEGTDTQYF
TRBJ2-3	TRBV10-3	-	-	TGTGCCATCAGGGGGACGTTAGGTACGCAGTATTTT	CAIRGTLGTQYF
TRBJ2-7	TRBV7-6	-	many	TGTGCCAGCAGCTCAGGGGAATTCAGGGGCGAGCAGTACTTC	CASSSGEFRGEQYF
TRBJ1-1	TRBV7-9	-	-	TGTGCCAGCACCGAGTTCATGAACACTGAAGCTTTCTTT	CASTEFMNTEAFF
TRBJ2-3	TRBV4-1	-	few	TGCGCCAGCAGCTCCCATGGGGATCCTCCGCCACCAGATACGCAGTATTTT	CASSSHGDPPPPDTQYF
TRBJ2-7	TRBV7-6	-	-	TGTGCCAGCAGCTTAGCGCCAGGGGCTTTACCCTCCTTC	CASSLAPGALPSF
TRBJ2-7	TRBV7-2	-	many	TGTGCCAGCAGCTTATCGCTAGGAGTCTCCTACGAGCAGTACTTC	CASSLSLGVSYEQYF
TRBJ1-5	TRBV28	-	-	TGTGCCAGCAGTTCTGCGACTCCGGGCGGTCAGCCCCAGCATTTT	CASSSATPGGQPQHF
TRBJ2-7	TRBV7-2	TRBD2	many	TGTGCCAGCAGCTTAGGAGCGGGAGGGTTCTCCGAGCAGTACTTC	CASSLGAGGFSEQYF
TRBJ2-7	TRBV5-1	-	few	TGCGCCAGCAGCTTGGACTCCTCTTACAAGTTGGAGCAGTACTTC	CASSLDSSYKLEQYF
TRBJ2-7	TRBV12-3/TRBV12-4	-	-	TGTGCCAGCAGTGGAAGGGGGAGCAGACCCTACGAGCAGTACTTC	CASSGRGSRPYEQYF
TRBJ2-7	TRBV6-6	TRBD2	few	TGTGCCAGCAGTCCCCCGAGGACTAGCGGGGCCTACGAGCAGTACTTC	CASSPPRTSGAYEQYF
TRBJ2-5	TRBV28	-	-	TGTGCCAGCAGTTTGATTGGGGTCCTCCAAGAGACCCAGTACTTC	CASSLIGVLQETQYF
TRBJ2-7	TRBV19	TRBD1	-	TGTGCCAGAAAGTCCGGGACAGGGGATTGGGCCTACGAGCAGTACTTC	CARKSGTGDWAYEQYF
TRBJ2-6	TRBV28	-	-	TGTGCCAGCAGTTTCTTGATTCCTGTGGCCAACGTCCTGACTTTC	CASSFLIPVANVLTF
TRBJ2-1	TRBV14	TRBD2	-	TGTGCCAGCAGCCAAGATCGGACTAGCGGGAGGTTCTATGAGCAGTTCTTC	CASSQDRTSGRFYEQFF
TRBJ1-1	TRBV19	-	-	TGTGCCAGTAGTATTGCCTGGAACACTGAAGCTTTCTTT	CASSIAWNTEAFF
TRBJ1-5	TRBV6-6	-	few	TGTGCCAGCAGGAAGACCGGGGAACGCAATCAGCCCCAGCATTTT	CASRKTGERNQPQHF
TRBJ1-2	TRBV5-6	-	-	TGTGCCAGCAGCTTGGCCCCTACAGGGAAAGATGGCTACACCTTC	CASSLAPTGKDGYTF